The clone carrying this T cell receptor beta chain was picked up many times. This sample was included in a study of prognosis after radiotherapy for stage I lung cancer. Node negativity on CT and PET/CT was present in all patients, alongside an absence of prior chemotherapy, radiotherapy or other malignancies. Using two-round multiplex PCR, the authors amplified TCR beta CDR3 from genomic DNA. First-round PCR, the initial amplification, used primers specific to each TRBV and TRBJ gene. TCRdb re-derived calls from the multiplex PCR reads in MiXCR, one entry per CDR3 protein. The data show over 30,000 distinct CDR3 sequences, around 22% seen once. V lost 1 base, J lost 4 bases, and 16 bases lay in between. This CDR3 comprises 16 residues. Germline V lookup: CDR1 WSHSY, CDR2 SAAADI.

The source material was PBMCs, sampled before or after stereotactic body radiation therapy (not recorded which). The rearrangement uses TRBV10-2 and TRBJ1-1; D unclear. The source is a donor older than 45 with non-small cell lung cancer. CDR3: CASSEWVTSTGTEAFF. CDR3 coding DNA: TGCGCCAGCAGTGAGTGGGTGACCTCGACTGGCACTGAAGCTTTCTTT.